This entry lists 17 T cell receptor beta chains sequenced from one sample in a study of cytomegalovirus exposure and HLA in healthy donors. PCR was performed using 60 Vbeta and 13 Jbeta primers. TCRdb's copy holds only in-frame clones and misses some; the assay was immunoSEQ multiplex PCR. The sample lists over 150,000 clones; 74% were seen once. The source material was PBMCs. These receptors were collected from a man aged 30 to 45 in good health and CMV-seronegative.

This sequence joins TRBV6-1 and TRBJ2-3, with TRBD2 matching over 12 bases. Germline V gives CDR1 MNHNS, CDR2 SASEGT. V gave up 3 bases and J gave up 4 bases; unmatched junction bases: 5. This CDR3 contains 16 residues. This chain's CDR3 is CASSEASGGAADTQYF. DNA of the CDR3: TGTGCCAGCAGTGAGGCTAGCGGGGGGGCAGCAGATACGCAGTATTTT.

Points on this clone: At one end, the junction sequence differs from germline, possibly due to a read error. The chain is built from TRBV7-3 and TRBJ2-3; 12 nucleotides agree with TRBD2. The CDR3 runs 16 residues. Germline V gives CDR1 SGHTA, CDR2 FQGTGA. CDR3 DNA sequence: TGTGCCAGCAGCCTCGGACTAGCGGGGCGAACAGGTACGCAGTATTTT. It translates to CASSLGLAGRTGTQYF.

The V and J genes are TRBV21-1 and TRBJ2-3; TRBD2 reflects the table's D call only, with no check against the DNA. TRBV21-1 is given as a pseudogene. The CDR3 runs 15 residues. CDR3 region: CASTNFGLARNTQYF. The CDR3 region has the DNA TGTGCCAGCACCAACTTTGGACTAGCCCGAAATACGCAGTATTTT.

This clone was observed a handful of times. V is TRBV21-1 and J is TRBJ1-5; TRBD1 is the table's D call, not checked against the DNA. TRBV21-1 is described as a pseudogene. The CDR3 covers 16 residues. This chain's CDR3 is CASIKQTRVFLRPQHF. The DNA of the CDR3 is TGTGCCAGCATCAAACAGACCAGGGTTTTTTTGCGGCCCCAGCATTTT.

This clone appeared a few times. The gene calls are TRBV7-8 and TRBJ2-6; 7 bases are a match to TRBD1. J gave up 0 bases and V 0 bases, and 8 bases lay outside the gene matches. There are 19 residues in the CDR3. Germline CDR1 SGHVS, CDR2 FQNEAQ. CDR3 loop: CASSLALGQTISGANVLTF. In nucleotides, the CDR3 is TGTGCCAGCAGCTTAGCCCTGGGACAGACCATCTCTGGGGCCAACGTCCTGACTTTC.

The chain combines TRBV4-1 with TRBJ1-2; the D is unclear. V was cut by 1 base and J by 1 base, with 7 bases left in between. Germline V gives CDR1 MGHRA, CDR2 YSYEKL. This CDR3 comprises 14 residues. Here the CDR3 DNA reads TGCGCCAGCAGCCAAGCGGGTAATAACTATGGCTACACCTTC. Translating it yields CASSQAGNNYGYTF.

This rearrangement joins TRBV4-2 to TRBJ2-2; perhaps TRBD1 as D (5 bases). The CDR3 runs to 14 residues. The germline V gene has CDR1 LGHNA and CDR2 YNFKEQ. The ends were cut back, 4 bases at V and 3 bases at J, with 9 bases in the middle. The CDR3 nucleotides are TGTGCCAGCAGCCCCTTAGGGGACACCGGGGAGCTGTTTTTT. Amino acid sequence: CASSPLGDTGELFF.

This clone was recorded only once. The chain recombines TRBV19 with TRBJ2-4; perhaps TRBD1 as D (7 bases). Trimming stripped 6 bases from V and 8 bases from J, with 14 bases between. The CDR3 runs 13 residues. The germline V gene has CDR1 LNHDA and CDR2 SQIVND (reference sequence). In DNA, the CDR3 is TGTGCCAGTAGGAATACAGGGGAGGACATTCAGTACTTC. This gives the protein CASRNTGEDIQYF. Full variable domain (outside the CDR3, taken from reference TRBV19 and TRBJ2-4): DGGITQSPKYLFRKEGQNVTLSCEQNLNHDAMYWYRQDPGQGLRLIYYSQIVNDFQKGDIAEGYSVSREKKESFPLTVTSAQKNPTAFYLCASRNTGEDIQYFGAGTRLSVL.

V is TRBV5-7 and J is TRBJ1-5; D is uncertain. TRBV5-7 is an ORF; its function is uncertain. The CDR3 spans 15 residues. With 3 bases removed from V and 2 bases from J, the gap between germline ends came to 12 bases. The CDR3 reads CASSWTEDGNQPQHF. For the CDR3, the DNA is TGTGCCAGCAGCTGGACGGAGGATGGCAATCAGCCCCAGCATTTT.

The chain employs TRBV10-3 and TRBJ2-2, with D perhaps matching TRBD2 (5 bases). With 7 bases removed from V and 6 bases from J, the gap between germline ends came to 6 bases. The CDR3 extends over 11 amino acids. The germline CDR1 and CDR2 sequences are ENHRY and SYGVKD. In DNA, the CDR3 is TGTGCCATCAAGGGAGCCGGGGAGCTGTTTTTT. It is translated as CAIKGAGELFF.

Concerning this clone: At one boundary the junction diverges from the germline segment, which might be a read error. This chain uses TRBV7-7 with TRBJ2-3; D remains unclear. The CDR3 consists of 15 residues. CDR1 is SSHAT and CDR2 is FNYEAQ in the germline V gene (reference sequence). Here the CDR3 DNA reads TGTGCTAGCAGCTTACGTTTCGGAGCTACAGATACGCAGTATTTT. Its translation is CASSLRFGATDTQYF. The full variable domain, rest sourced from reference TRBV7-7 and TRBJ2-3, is GAGVSQSPRYKVTKRGQDVTLRCDPISSHATLYWYQQALGQGPEFLTYFNYEAQPDKSGLPSDRFSAERPEGSISTLTIQRTEQRDSAMYRCASSLRFGATDTQYFGPGTRLTVL.

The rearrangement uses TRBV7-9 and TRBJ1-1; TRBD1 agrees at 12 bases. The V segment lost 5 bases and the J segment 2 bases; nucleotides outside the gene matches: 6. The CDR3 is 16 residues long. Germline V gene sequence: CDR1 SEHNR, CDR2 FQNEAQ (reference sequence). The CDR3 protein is CASSPKGQGANTEAFF. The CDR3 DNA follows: TGTGCCAGCAGCCCGAAGGGACAGGGGGCTAACACTGAAGCTTTCTTT. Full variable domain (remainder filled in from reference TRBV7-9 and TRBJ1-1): DTGVSQNPRHKITKRGQNVTFRCDPISEHNRLYWYRQTLGQGPEFLTYFQNEAQLEKSRLLSDRFSAERPKGSFSTLEIQRTEQGDSAMYLCASSPKGQGANTEAFFGQGTRLTVV.

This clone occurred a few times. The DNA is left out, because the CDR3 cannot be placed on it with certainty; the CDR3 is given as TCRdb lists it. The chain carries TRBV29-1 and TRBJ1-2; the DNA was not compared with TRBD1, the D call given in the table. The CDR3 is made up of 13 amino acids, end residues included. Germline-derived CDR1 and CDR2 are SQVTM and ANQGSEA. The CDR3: CSVGTGSNYGYPF.

CDR3 in DNA: TGCGCCAGCAGCCAAGGAGATGACGGGAGATCCCAAGAGACCCAGTACTTC. Its translation: CASSQGDDGRSQETQYF. V gene TRBV4-3 combines with J gene TRBJ2-5, with D possibly matching TRBD2 (6 bases). Trimming took 1 base from V and 1 from J, leaving 16 bases between them. CDR1 and CDR2 (germline): LGHNA, YSLEER. This CDR3 has 17 amino acids.

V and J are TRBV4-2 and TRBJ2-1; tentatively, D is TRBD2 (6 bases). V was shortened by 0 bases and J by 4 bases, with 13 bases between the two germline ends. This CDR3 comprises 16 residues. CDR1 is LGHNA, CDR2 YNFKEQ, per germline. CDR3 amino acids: CASSQDSSGGYNEQFF. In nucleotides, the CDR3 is TGTGCCAGCAGCCAAGATAGTTCCGGGGGATACAATGAGCAGTTCTTC.

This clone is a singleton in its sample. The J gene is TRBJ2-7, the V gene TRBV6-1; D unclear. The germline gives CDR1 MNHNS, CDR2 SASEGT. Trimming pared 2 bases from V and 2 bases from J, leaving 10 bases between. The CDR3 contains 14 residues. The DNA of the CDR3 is TGTGCCAGCAGTGAATTCTGGAGCACCTACGAGCAGTACTTC. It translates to CASSEFWSTYEQYF.

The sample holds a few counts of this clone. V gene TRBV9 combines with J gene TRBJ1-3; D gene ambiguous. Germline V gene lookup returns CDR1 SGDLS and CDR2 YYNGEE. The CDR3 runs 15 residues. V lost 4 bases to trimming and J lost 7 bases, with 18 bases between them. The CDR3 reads CASSHSTILGNTIYF. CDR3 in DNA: TGTGCCAGCAGCCATTCGACTATCTTGGGGAACACCATATATTTT.